The 5 T cell receptor beta chains below all came from one sample that was sequenced in a study of response to subunit inactivated influenza vaccine. Via MiXCR, TCRdb re-called the RT-PCR reads, giving one row per CDR3 protein. This table has roughly 150,000 distinct CDR3 sequences, about a tenth appearing once. This specimen was non-naive T cells sorted from PBMCs, taken roughly 47 days after vaccination. The receptors come from a man in his fifties who received an inactivated influenza vaccine.

CDR3 nucleotides: TGTGCCAGCAGCCAAAAAGCGGGAGGAGTTGGGACCGGGGAGCTGTTTTTT. It codes for CASSQKAGGVGTGELFF. The gene calls are TRBV4-2 and TRBJ2-2, with TRBD2 matching 9 bases. CDR1 and CDR2 (germline): LGHNA, YNFKEQ. The CDR3 consists of 17 residues. V gave up 2 bases and J gave up 5 bases; unmatched junction bases: 9.

The table lists this clonotype with many counts. CDR3 in amino acids: CASSDVGQGTGELFF. The DNA for the CDR3 is TGCGCCAGCAGCGATGTGGGACAGGGGACCGGGGAGCTGTTTTTT. The V call is TRBV10-1, the J call TRBJ2-2; 10 bases fit TRBD1. The germline V gene has CDR1 WNHNN and CDR2 SYGVQD (reference sequence). V shed 6 bases, J shed 5 bases, and the junction held 6 bases outside the gene matches. The CDR3 extends over 15 amino acids.

This clonotype was seen a few times. This rearrangement joins TRBV24-1 to TRBJ2-5; 8 nucleotides agree with TRBD2. The trim removed 5 bases at V and 5 bases at J, leaving 12 bases unmatched. CDR3 size: 16 residues. Germline V gives CDR1 KGHDR, CDR2 SFDVKD. The CDR3 coding sequence is TGTGCCACCAGTGCCACCACCAGCGGGGGTCGGGAGACCCAGTACTTC. It yields the protein CATSATTSGGRETQYF.

CDR3: CASSLWGVSSYEQYF. The DNA for the CDR3 is TGTGCCAGCAGTTTGTGGGGGGTGAGCTCCTACGAGCAGTACTTC. The genes are TRBV28 and TRBJ2-7; perhaps TRBD2 as D (6 bases). The CDR3 contains 15 residues. V gave up 3 bases and J gave up 0 bases, with 12 bases separating them. Per germline, CDR1 MDHEN and CDR2 SYDVKM.

The CDR3 here is CASSGGGSINEQFF. The DNA for the CDR3 is TGTGCCAGCAGTGGAGGCGGGAGTATCAATGAGCAGTTCTTC. The genes are TRBV6-4 and TRBJ2-1, with 7 bases that match TRBD2. The V segment lost 4 bases and the J segment 6 bases; nucleotides outside the gene matches: 6. The CDR3 extends over 14 amino acids. The germline CDR1 and CDR2 sequences are MRHNA and SNTAGT.